The next 3 T cell receptor beta chains were all read from a single sample in a study of immune heterogeneity within non-small cell lung tumors. TCR beta CDR3 was amplified by multiplex PCR using 32 V and 13 J primers. Via MiXCR, TCRdb re-called the multiplex PCR reads, giving one row per CDR3 protein. This table has more than 9,000 distinct CDR3 sequences, just under 30% appearing once. Bulk tumor genomic DNA, roughly 540 ng per sample, was the template. Surgical sampling yielded several biopsies per primary tumor (spaced far apart). Enrolled patients presented with newly diagnosed, previously untreated non-small cell lung cancer and underwent curative surgery. The sample was lung tumor tissue. Receptors originate from a woman aged 45 to 65 with non-small cell lung cancer.

There are a few counts of this clonotype. V is TRBV5-1 and J is TRBJ2-3; 14 bases are a match to TRBD2. V gave up 4 bases and J gave up 1 base; unmatched junction bases: 11. This CDR3 has 19 residues. Germline V gene data show CDR1 as SGHRS and CDR2 as YFSETQ. The CDR3 coding sequence is TGCGCCAGCAGCCCAGGGACTAGCGGGAGCCGTCGGGGCACAGATACGCAGTATTTT. Translation gives CASSPGTSGSRRGTDTQYF.

The rearrangement uses TRBV6-2 or TRBV6-3 and TRBJ2-1; 8 bases agree with TRBD1. Germline lookup yields CDR1 MNHEY and CDR2 SVGEGT. After removal of 8 bases from V and 0 bases from J, the junction contained 12 bases not matched to a gene. This CDR3 is 17 amino acids long. The CDR3 DNA reads as TGTGCCAGCGCACACTACCCCGGGACAGGCTCCTACAATGAGCAGTTCTTC. As protein: CASAHYPGTGSYNEQFF.

A note on this clonotype: An end of the junction differs from the germline gene, which may be a read error. This chain joins TRBV6-1 and TRBJ2-5; 10 positions agree with TRBD2. The CDR3 spans 15 residues. Germline CDR1 and CDR2: MNHNS and SASEGT. The chain's CDR3 is CASSEPAGGGETRYF. CDR3 sequence (DNA): TGTGCCAGCAGTGAGCCAGCGGGAGGGGGAGAGACCCGGTACTTC.